The clone carrying this T cell receptor (beta chain) was seen at least ten times. The antigen remains undetermined. Building the TCR beta libraries relied on iRepertoire HTBI primers, and CDR3 regions underwent Arm-PCR. TCRdb itself ran the multiplex PCR reads through MiXCR, one entry per CDR3 protein. This table has roughly 440,000 distinct CDR3 sequences, about 16% appearing once. This entry is derived from a study of regulatory T cells in long-lasting Graves disease. Regarding time point: newly diagnosed GD, antithyroid drugs for less than 3 months. With RNA extracted from PBMCs as input, the TCR library was made. Diagnoses of Graves' disease were made by American Thyroid Association guidelines. General study points: Persistent Graves' patients showed less TCR diversity than newly diagnosed ones. Sample size was small, which may have lowered accuracy.

The sample was also linked to a second study, of T cells in Graves' hyperthyroidism and ophthalmopathy. That investigation notes: When the TCR CDR3 underwent first-round RT-PCR, the HTBI primer set was used.

The TCR was taken from a woman under 30 with Graves disease. The sample was peripheral blood mononuclear cells (PBMCs), taken at new diagnosis, from a patient treated with antithyroid drugs.

This CDR3 is CASRVQGGSYNSPLHF. Written as DNA, the CDR3 is TGTGCCAGCAGGGTACAGGGGGGCTCCTATAATTCACCCCTCCACTTT. The J gene is TRBJ1-6, the V gene TRBV28; 8 bases are a match to TRBD1. V was pared by 6 bases and J by 0 bases, with 4 bases of the junction left unmatched. CDR3 length equals 16 residues. CDR1 is MDHEN and CDR2 is SYDVKM in the germline V gene.